These T cell receptor beta chains were read from a single sample in a study of cytomegalovirus exposure and HLA in healthy donors. Here immunoSEQ multiplex PCR was the method, and the copy in TCRdb shows in-frame clones only, minus some. Of around 170,000 clones listed, roughly 85% are singletons. Sequenced sample: PBMCs. The receptors come from a middle-aged woman in good health and CMV-seronegative. Both conserved end residues are part of each CDR3. D genes are given only for firm matches. Clone size appears in some rows only: once, few, many, or a class for an expanded clone.

D	size	V	J	CDR3	DNA
TRBD1	.	TRBV7-8	TRBJ1-1	CASSDSGGWSSFF	TGTGCCAGCAGCGACTCAGGGGGCTGGTCATCTTTCTTT
.	.	TRBV27	TRBJ1-1	CASSSRGGMNTEAFF	TGTGCCAGCAGTTCCCGGGGAGGAATGAACACTGAAGCTTTCTTT
.	.	TRBV7-2	TRBJ1-2	CASSLGTAYTF	TGTGCCAGCAGCTTAGGGACAGCCTACACCTTC
TRBD1	.	TRBV6-1	TRBJ1-2	CASSERTGDGYTF	TGTGCCAGCAGTGAACGGACAGGAGATGGCTACACCTTC
.	.	TRBV5-1	TRBJ1-1	CASRAYTEAFF	TGCGCCAGCAGGGCCTACACTGAAGCTTTCTTT
.	few	TRBV10-3	TRBJ2-7	CASAAVPAREQYF	TGTGCCAGCGCGGCAGTTCCAGCAAGGGAGCAGTACTTC
.	.	TRBV10-3	TRBJ1-1	CAIRKVGGTEAFF	TGTGCCATCAGGAAGGTCGGAGGCACTGAAGCTTTCTTT
.	.	TRBV29-1	TRBJ1-1	CSPERGSTEAFF	TGCAGCCCCGAACGGGGGAGCACTGAAGCTTTCTTT
.	.	TRBV30	TRBJ1-2	CAWITGESPGYTF	TGTGCCTGGATAACGGGGGAAAGTCCTGGCTACACCTTC
.	.	TRBV30	TRBJ1-6	CAWTGQNNSPLHF	TGTGCCTGGACGGGACAAAATAATTCACCCCTCCACTTT
.	.	TRBV5-4	TRBJ1-1	CASSLERISTEAFF	TGTGCCAGCAGCTTGGAGAGGATAAGCACTGAAGCTTTCTTT
TRBD2	.	TRBV4-1	TRBJ2-7	CASSQVGSGSYEQYF	TGCGCCAGCAGCCAAGTAGGTAGCGGGAGTTACGAGCAGTACTTC
TRBD1	few	TRBV19	TRBJ1-1	CASVAGGETEAFF	TGTGCCAGTGTGGCAGGGGGCGAGACTGAAGCTTTCTTT
TRBD1	few	TRBV6-5	TRBJ1-5	CASSRTGVSNQPQHF	TGTGCCAGCAGCCGAACAGGGGTGAGCAATCAGCCCCAGCATTTT
.	.	TRBV19	TRBJ2-7	CASSPLGQGSHEQYF	TGTGCCAGTAGCCCCTTGGGGCAGGGGAGCCACGAGCAGTACTTC
.	.	TRBV6-1	TRBJ1-6	CASVSLAGQFTLHF	TGTGCCAGCGTGAGTTTGGCAGGACAATTCACCCTCCACTTT
.	.	TRBV6-6	TRBJ2-7	CASSYLTRPYEQYF	TGTGCCAGCAGTTACTTGACTAGACCTTACGAGCAGTACTTC
.	once	TRBV5-1	TRBJ1-5	CASSPGGGGNQPQHF	TGCGCCAGCAGCCCGGGGGGGGGCGGCAATCAGCCCCAGCATTTT
.	few	TRBV29-1	TRBJ2-6	CSVVPQGGSGANVLTF	TGCAGCGTTGTCCCCCAGGGAGGTTCTGGGGCCAACGTCCTGACTTTC
.	.	TRBV2	TRBJ1-1	CASSDERGARGAFF	TGTGCCAGCAGTGATGAACGGGGGGCACGGGGAGCTTTCTTT
TRBD1	.	TRBV29-1	TRBJ2-2	CSVATGTNTGELFF	TGCAGCGTCGCGACAGGGACCAACACCGGGGAGCTGTTTTTT
.	few	TRBV27	TRBJ1-4	CASSPPAGTNEKLFF	TGTGCCAGCAGTCCTCCGGCGGGAACTAATGAAAAACTGTTTTTT
TRBD2	.	TRBV25-1	TRBJ2-1	CASSEYHGGAGYEQFF	TGTGCCAGCAGTGAATATCACGGGGGGGCTGGGTATGAGCAGTTCTTC
TRBD1	few	TRBV6-1	TRBJ1-5	CASFLDDRGDQPQHF	TGTGCCAGTTTCCTCGATGACAGGGGCGATCAGCCCCAGCATTTT
TRBD2	.	TRBV7-6	TRBJ2-7	CASSRTSGTYEQYF	TGTGCCAGCAGCAGGACTAGCGGAACCTACGAGCAGTACTTC
TRBD1	.	TRBV7-2	TRBJ1-2	CASSLGGAGGSGYTF	TGTGCCAGCAGCTTAGGGGGGGCAGGGGGTAGTGGCTACACCTTC
TRBD1	.	TRBV11-2	TRBJ2-1	CASSLVGTGSNEQFF	TGTGCCAGCAGCTTAGTAGGGACAGGGAGCAATGAGCAGTTCTTC
TRBD1	.	TRBV6-5	TRBJ1-2	CASSPPGTANYGYTF	TGTGCCAGCAGTCCTCCGGGGACAGCCAACTATGGCTACACCTTC
.	.	TRBV2	TRBJ2-4	CANLGRGAKNIQYF	TGTGCCAACTTAGGGAGAGGGGCCAAAAACATTCAGTACTTC
TRBD2	.	TRBV5-1	TRBJ2-7	CASSPIPGGGPHYEQYF	TGCGCCAGCAGCCCAATCCCCGGCGGGGGACCCCACTACGAGCAGTACTTC
.	.	TRBV30	TRBJ1-2	CAWSASRTFLAIKRGGYTF	TGTGCCTGGAGTGCTTCTCGGACTTTTTTGGCCATCAAAAGAGGTGGCTACACCTTC
.	.	TRBV7-9	TRBJ1-2	CASQGLYGYTF	TGTGCCAGCCAGGGGTTATATGGCTACACCTTC
TRBD1	.	TRBV10-3	TRBJ2-5	CARRQGAETQYF	TGTGCCAGAAGGCAGGGGGCTGAGACCCAGTACTTC
TRBD1	once	TRBV2	TRBJ2-7	CASSNKGQGIVEQYF	TGTGCCAGCAGTAATAAAGGACAGGGGATCGTCGAGCAGTACTTC
.	.	TRBV6-1	TRBJ1-3	CASSEGRSSGNTIYF	TGTGCCAGCAGTGAAGGGAGGAGCTCTGGAAACACCATATATTTT
.	.	TRBV19	TRBJ2-1	CASSIGGATLYNEQFF	TGTGCCAGTAGTATAGGTGGAGCAACACTTTACAATGAGCAGTTCTTC
.	.	TRBV14	TRBJ2-3	CASSQPRGDTQYF	TGTGCCAGCAGCCAACCGCGAGGGGATACGCAGTATTTT
.	.	TRBV19	TRBJ1-1	CASSTVLNTEAFF	TGTGCCAGTAGTACGGTGTTAAACACTGAAGCTTTCTTT
.	.	TRBV5-1	TRBJ2-5	CASSLVAAQETQYF	TGCGCCAGCAGCTTGGTGGCCGCCCAAGAGACCCAGTACTTC
.	.	TRBV7-2	TRBJ2-7	CASSTQGYEQYF	TGTGCCAGCAGCACCCAGGGGTACGAGCAGTACTTC
.	.	TRBV2	TRBJ1-5	CASRRSEGSNQPQHF	TGTGCCAGCAGACGGTCGGAGGGTAGCAATCAGCCCCAGCATTTT
.	.	TRBV2	TRBJ1-1	CASSVEVLNTEAFF	TGTGCCAGCAGTGTCGAGGTCCTGAACACTGAAGCTTTCTTT
.	few	TRBV4-1	TRBJ1-1	CASSQGVAEPVAFF	TGCGCCAGCAGCCAAGGGGTAGCTGAACCGGTGGCTTTCTTT
.	.	TRBV11-1	TRBJ1-1	CASSLGRGNTEAFF	TGTGCCAGCAGCTTAGGTCGGGGAAACACTGAAGCTTTCTTT
.	.	TRBV7-2	TRBJ2-7	CASSLDPGPREQYF	TGTGCCAGCAGCTTAGATCCAGGGCCTCGGGAGCAGTACTTC
.	.	TRBV2	TRBJ2-2	CASSLVTGELFF	TGTGCCAGCAGCTTAGTAACCGGGGAGCTGTTTTTT
TRBD2	.	TRBV7-2	TRBJ2-1	CASRPSSGNEQFF	TGTGCCAGCAGACCTTCTAGCGGGAATGAGCAGTTCTTC
TRBD1	.	TRBV4-1	TRBJ1-6	CASSHPGQGGSPLHF	TGCGCCAGCAGCCATCCGGGACAGGGTGGCTCACCCCTCCACTTT
.	few	TRBV2	TRBJ1-1	CASLVILNTEAFF	TGTGCCAGCCTCGTAATCTTGAACACTGAAGCTTTCTTT
TRBD1	.	TRBV7-3	TRBJ2-2	CATRPTGADTGELFF	TGTGCCACCCGCCCCACAGGGGCGGACACCGGGGAGCTGTTTTTT
TRBD1	.	TRBV9	TRBJ2-5	CASSEGARETQYF	TGTGCCAGCAGTGAGGGGGCCAGGGAGACCCAGTACTTC
TRBD2	.	TRBV9	TRBJ2-7	CASSVDPSGREEQYF	TGTGCCAGCAGCGTAGATCCTAGCGGGAGGGAGGAGCAGTACTTC
.	.	TRBV2	TRBJ1-6	CASSEGGSYNSPLHF	TGTGCCAGCAGTGAAGGAGGCAGTTATAATTCACCCCTCCACTTT